One sample yielded the 5 T cell receptor beta chains listed below, sequenced in a study of naive and memory T cell subsets. The beta constant-region primer was an equimolar mix of two oligonucleotides covering TRBC1 and TRBC2. Four rounds of PCR amplified the ligated cDNA using nested alpha and beta constant-region primers plus SP2. TCRdb fed the UMI-ligation and nested PCR reads into MiXCR, producing one record per CDR3 protein. The sample carries tens of thousands of distinct CDR3 sequences, 7% to 10% recorded once. The sequenced sample was central memory CD8+ T cells from blood. The receptors were gathered from a human donor in good health.

The J gene is TRBJ2-3, the V gene TRBV11-2; no definite D call. The germline V and J ends were trimmed by 0 bases and 4 bases, with 5 bases remaining between them. CDR3 length equals 13 residues. Germline values: CDR1 SGHAT, CDR2 FQNNGV. The CDR3 coding sequence is TGTGCCAGCAGCTTAGATCCCCCAGATACGCAGTATTTT. Protein sequence: CASSLDPPDTQYF.

Only a few counts were recorded for this clonotype. The rearrangement joins TRBV20-1 to TRBJ2-1; perhaps TRBD2 as D (5 bases). Germline values: CDR1 DFQATT, CDR2 SNEGSKA (reference sequence). V was shortened by 4 bases and J by 8 bases, with 9 bases between the two germline ends. The CDR3 is made up of 11 amino acids. CDR3 in amino acids: CSAIRGYEQFF. CDR3 nucleotides: TGCAGTGCTATTCGCGGGTATGAGCAGTTCTTC.

This clonotype was seen a few times. The V and J genes are TRBV29-1 and TRBJ2-3; 10 bases map to TRBD1. From germline, CDR1 is SQVTM and CDR2 ANQGSEA. The CDR3 is 14 residues long. Trimming took 6 bases from V and 4 from J; bases not matched to a gene: 7. In DNA, the CDR3 is TGCAGCGTCGACAGGGGGCAGGACGCAGATACGCAGTATTTT. It yields the protein CSVDRGQDADTQYF.

This chain links TRBV6-4 with TRBJ2-2, with D possibly matching TRBD1 (5 bases). Trimming cost V 8 bases and J 5 bases, with 12 bases left between them. This CDR3 spans 13 amino acids. Germline V CDR1 and CDR2: MRHNA, SNTAGT. This CDR3 reads CASEMTETGELFF. DNA of the CDR3: TGTGCCAGCGAGATGACAGAGACCGGGGAGCTGTTTTTT.

The chain recombines TRBV28 with TRBJ1-5; TRBD1 might be the D (5 bases). CDR3 length: 17 residues. Germline values: CDR1 MDHEN, CDR2 SYDVKM. Between the trimmed V and J ends, which lost 3 bases and 1 base, there was a span of 16 bases. Here the CDR3 DNA reads TGTGCCAGCAGTTTTTGGACATCGGAGGTGAGCAATCAGCCCCAGCATTTT. As protein: CASSFWTSEVSNQPQHF.